This TCR beta chain was identified during a study of chemoradiotherapy in HPV16-positive cancers. The germline V gene has CDR1 SGHTA and CDR2 FQGTGA. CDR3 length equals 13 residues. V shed 6 bases and J shed 1 base, with 9 bases lying between them. Repertoires were sampled repeatedly during chemoradiotherapy. Comment on this clone: Its target is not known.

Overall study findings and caveats: For HPV16-positive patients, expanding HPV-responsive T cells associated with longer recurrence-free survival.

Using immunoSEQ multiplex PCR, the repertoire was profiled, and TCRdb retains in-frame clones only, with some absent. The top ten hold approximately 10% of the sample, which has fewer than 8,500 clones, more than 80% seen once. The J gene is TRBJ2-5, the V gene TRBV7-3, with TRBD1 as a possible D gene (6 bases). This receptor was obtained from a human donor with HPV-associated anogenital cancer. The specimen comprised tumor tissue, sampled from a patient who underwent chemoradiotherapy. The CDR3 is CASSRQVQETQYF. DNA of the CDR3: TGTGCCAGCAGTAGACAGGTCCAAGAGACCCAGTACTTC.